This TCR beta chain was documented in a study of post-analysis software for immune sequencing data. Study-wide results and caveats: Multiple sclerosis patients showed significantly lower normalized Chao1 diversity than controls did. Same-batch preparations were strongly co-clustered by F measure.

Sequencing libraries made from TCR beta cDNA carried unique molecular identifiers. T cells, about 0.85 to 11 million of them, yielded a few hundred thousand cDNA molecules. TCRdb reprocessed the PCR reads via MiXCR and lists one record per CDR3 protein. The sample has 380,000 or so distinct CDR3 sequences, about a third seen once. This clonotype turned up a few times. Antigen specificity is unknown. Material for sequencing was blood. This receptor was taken from a girl aged 5 to 17 with multiple sclerosis.

The CDR3 protein is CASSLLQGSPYEQYF. CDR3 nucleotides: TGCGCCAGCAGCCTCCTACAGGGGTCCCCCTACGAGCAGTACTTC. The rearrangement links TRBV4-1 to TRBJ2-7, with 7 bases fitting TRBD1. This CDR3 has 15 amino acids. Germline V gene lookup returns CDR1 MGHRA and CDR2 YSYEKL. The V segment lost 4 bases and the J segment 2 bases; nucleotides outside the gene matches: 8.